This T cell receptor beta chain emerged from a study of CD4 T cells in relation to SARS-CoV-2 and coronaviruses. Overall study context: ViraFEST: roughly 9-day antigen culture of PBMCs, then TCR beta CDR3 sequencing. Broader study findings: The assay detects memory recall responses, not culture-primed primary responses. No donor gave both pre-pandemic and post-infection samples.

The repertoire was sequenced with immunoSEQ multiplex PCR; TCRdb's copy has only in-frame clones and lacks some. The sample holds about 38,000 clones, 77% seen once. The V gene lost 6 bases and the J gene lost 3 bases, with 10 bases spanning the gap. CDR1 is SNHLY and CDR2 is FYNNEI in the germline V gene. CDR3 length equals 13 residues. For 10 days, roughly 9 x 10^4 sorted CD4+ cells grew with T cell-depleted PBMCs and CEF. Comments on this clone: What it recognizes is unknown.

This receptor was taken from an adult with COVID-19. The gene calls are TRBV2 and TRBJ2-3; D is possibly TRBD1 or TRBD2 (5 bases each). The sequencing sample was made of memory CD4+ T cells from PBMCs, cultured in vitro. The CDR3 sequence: CASRGDGTDTQYF. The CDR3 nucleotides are TGTGCCAGCAGGGGGGACGGGACAGATACGCAGTATTTT.